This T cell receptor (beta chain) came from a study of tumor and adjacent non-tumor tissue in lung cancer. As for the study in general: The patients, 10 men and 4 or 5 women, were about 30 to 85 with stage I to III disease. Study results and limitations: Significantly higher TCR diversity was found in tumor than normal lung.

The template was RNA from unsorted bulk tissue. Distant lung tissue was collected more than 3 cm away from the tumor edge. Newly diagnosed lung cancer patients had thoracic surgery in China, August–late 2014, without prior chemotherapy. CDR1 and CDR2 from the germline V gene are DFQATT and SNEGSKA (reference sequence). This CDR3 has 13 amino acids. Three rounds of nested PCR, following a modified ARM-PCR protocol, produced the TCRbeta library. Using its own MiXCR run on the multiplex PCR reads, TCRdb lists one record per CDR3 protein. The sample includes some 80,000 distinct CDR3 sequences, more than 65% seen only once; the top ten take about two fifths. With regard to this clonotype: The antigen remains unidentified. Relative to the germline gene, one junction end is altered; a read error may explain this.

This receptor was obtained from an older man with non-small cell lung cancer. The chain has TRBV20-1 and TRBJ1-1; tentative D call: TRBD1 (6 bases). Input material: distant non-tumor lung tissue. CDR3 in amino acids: CAGADLMNTEAFF. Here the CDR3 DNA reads TGCGCGGGGGCAGATCTCATGAACACTGAGGCTTTCTTT.